This TCR beta chain was captured in a study of identical twins. CDR3 size: 15 residues. In germline, CDR1 is MNHNS, CDR2 SASEGT. V lost 6 bases and J lost 7, with 19 bases in between. TCRdb analysed the 5' RACE reads with MiXCR anew, one entry per CDR3 protein. The sample carries approximately 500,000 distinct CDR3 sequences, about 24% recorded once. Regarding the study as a whole: A lower insertion count was a feature of abundant cord blood beta clonotypes, with no such feature in memory repertoires.

This clonotype was observed once. Its antigen remains unidentified. This same sample was also taken into another study, of T cells expressing NK-cell markers. That report adds: Investigators obtained TCR beta repertoires from sorted CD3+CD56+NKG2C+, CD3+CD56+NKG2C- and CD3+CD56-NKG2C+ T cells. Out of eight donors sequenced, seven tested HCMV-seropositive and the remaining one seronegative.

This sequence originates from a young woman in good health. The chain is built from TRBV6-1 and TRBJ1-3, with D tentatively TRBD1 (6 bases). The sample taken for sequencing was CD4+ T cells sorted from blood. The CDR3 sequence is CASSQEGGAGNTIYF. The CDR3 nucleotides are TGTGCCAGCAGCCAGGAGGGGGGCGCAGGGAACACCATATATTTT.